The 20 T cell receptor beta chains in this list originate from one sample, sequenced in a study of T cell repertoires in cytomegalovirus infection. TCRdb called the reads again in MiXCR, with one record for every CDR3 protein. The data show 560,000 or so distinct CDR3 sequences, approximately 15% seen once. The sample consisted of CD8+ T cells from PBMCs. The receptors come from a human donor in good health (CMV status not recorded). Some clones in this sample may be carry-over from other donors' samples.

In this sample, this clonotype turned up many times. V and J are TRBV7-9 and TRBJ2-1, with D possibly matching TRBD2 (6 bases). V gave up 2 bases and J gave up 5 bases, with 13 bases separating them. CDR3 size: 15 residues. Looked up from germline, CDR1 is SEHNR and CDR2 is FQNEAQ (reference sequence). The CDR3 nucleotides read TGTGCCAGCAGCTTAAGCGGGCCCCTTGACAATGAGCAGTTCTTC. Translating gives CASSLSGPLDNEQFF.

There are many counts of this clonotype. The genes are TRBV7-2 and TRBJ2-1; 13 nucleotides align to TRBD2. The CDR3 totals 20 residues. Germline V lookup: CDR1 SGHTA, CDR2 FQGNSA. V shed 5 bases and J 0 bases; nucleotides not matched to a gene: 13. The CDR3, as DNA: TGTGCCAGCAGCCTGCGACTAGCGGGGGGAACTCTCAGCTCCTACAATGAGCAGTTCTTC. It is translated as CASSLRLAGGTLSSYNEQFF.

Many counts were recorded for this clonotype. This chain's CDR3 is CASSPDAGSYNEQFF. DNA of the CDR3: TGTGCCAGCAGCCCTGACGCGGGGTCCTACAATGAGCAGTTCTTC. The J gene is TRBJ2-1, the V gene TRBV7-9, with D tentatively TRBD2 (6 bases). This CDR3 spans 15 amino acids. V was shortened by 5 bases and J by 1 base, with 12 bases between the two germline ends. Germline V gene sequence: CDR1 SEHNR, CDR2 FQNEAQ (reference sequence).

V gene TRBV10-1 combines with J gene TRBJ1-1; D uncertain. Germline-derived CDR1 and CDR2 are WNHNN and SYGVQD (reference sequence). CDR3 length equals 15 residues. V shed 2 bases and J shed 7 bases, with 17 bases lying between them. As DNA, the CDR3 is TGCGCCAGCAGTGAGGAGCGTGAGGGTCCCCGTGAAGCTTTCTTT. It is translated as CASSEEREGPREAFF.

This clonotype was observed at least ten times. The chain links TRBV28 to TRBJ2-5, with 10 positions matching TRBD2. J gave up 0 bases and V 2 bases, and 3 bases lay outside the gene matches. Germline V gives CDR1 MDHEN, CDR2 SYDVKM. The CDR3 contains 16 residues. The CDR3 loop reads CASSLASGGNQETQYF. CDR3 nucleotides: TGTGCCAGCAGTTTAGCTAGCGGGGGTAACCAAGAGACCCAGTACTTC.

There are many counts of this clonotype. The chain uses TRBV19 and TRBJ1-2; 8 nucleotides align to TRBD1. Germline assignment: CDR1 LNHDA and CDR2 SQIVND (reference sequence). CDR3 length: 15 residues. Trimming took 3 bases from V and 2 from J; bases not matched to a gene: 5. The CDR3 spells CASSMTGTGNYGYTF. DNA for the CDR3: TGTGCCAGTAGTATGACCGGGACAGGCAACTATGGCTACACCTTC.

V gene TRBV10-3 combines with J gene TRBJ1-1; possibly TRBD1 for D (5 bases). V gave up 4 bases and J gave up 0 bases, with 21 bases separating them. This CDR3 region has 18 residues. The germline V gene encodes CDR1 ENHRY and CDR2 SYGVKD. CDR3 DNA: TGTGCCATCAGTGCACTGATGGACAAAGACTCCATGAACACTGAAGCTTTCTTT. Its translation: CAISALMDKDSMNTEAFF.

As for this clonotype: The CDR3 end shows no conserved phenylalanine or tryptophan, and so a read error is likely. The chain links TRBV30 to TRBJ2-1; D is perhaps TRBD2 (5 bases). Trimming cost V 3 bases and J 8 bases, with 8 bases left between them. Germline V gene data show CDR1 as GTSNPN and CDR2 as SVGIG (reference sequence). The CDR3 has 11 residues. DNA of the CDR3: TGTGCCTGGAGGAGGGCGTATGAGCAGTTCTTA. Its translation: CAWRRAYEQFL.

This chain joins TRBV6-2 or TRBV6-3 and TRBJ1-1; no firm D call. The germline V gene has CDR1 MNHEY and CDR2 SVGEGT. The CDR3 has 11 amino acids. With 8 bases removed from V and 7 bases from J, the gap between germline ends came to 11 bases. The CDR3 protein is CASGPDGEAFF. In DNA, the CDR3 is TGTGCCAGCGGTCCGGACGGTGAAGCTTTCTTT.

This clonotype appeared once. This sequence joins TRBV25-1 and TRBJ1-2; the match to TRBD1 covers 9 bases. Germline trimming cut 6 bases from V and 7 bases from J; bases unmatched to any gene: 6. CDR1 and CDR2 from the germline V gene are MGHDK and SYGVNS. This CDR3 comprises 13 residues. Here the CDR3 reads CASSKTGGTGYTF. CDR3 DNA sequence: TGTGCCAGCAGCAAAACAGGGGGCACTGGCTACACCTTC.

The chain employs TRBV7-9 and TRBJ1-2; D unclear. This CDR3 is built from 11 residues. In germline, CDR1 is SEHNR, CDR2 FQNEAQ (reference sequence). Trimming pared 4 bases from V and 8 bases from J, leaving 8 bases between. This chain's CDR3 is CASSYNQGYTF. CDR3 sequence (DNA): TGTGCCAGCAGCTATAACCAAGGCTACACCTTC.

This clonotype was counted at least ten times. This chain uses TRBV12-3 or TRBV12-4 with TRBJ2-7; the match to TRBD2 covers 12 bases. V trimming: 3 bases; J trimming: 6 bases; junction bases outside the gene matches: 6. The CDR3 consists of 15 residues. CDR3 DNA sequence: TGTGCCAGCAGTTTTGGTCTAGCGGGGGGGCGCGAGCAGTACTTC. Its translation: CASSFGLAGGREQYF.

In its sample, this clonotype was seen many times. The chain uses TRBV11-2 and TRBJ1-1; 7 bases align to TRBD1. The CDR3 is made up of 13 amino acids. Trimming took 7 bases from V and 0 from J; bases not matched to a gene: 2. Germline CDR1 and CDR2: SGHAT and FQNNGV. The CDR3 DNA follows: TGTGCCAGCACGGACAGGTTGAACACTGAAGCTTTCTTT. This codes for CASTDRLNTEAFF.

Concerning this clonotype: A much larger clone lies a single base off, so this may be a read error. The rearrangement links TRBV7-6 to TRBJ2-2; TRBD1 aligns across 9 bases. CDR1 and CDR2 from the germline V gene are SGHVS and FNYEAQ. This CDR3 comprises 15 residues. The CDR3 sequence is CSSSPRTGESGELFF. The DNA for the CDR3 is TGTTCCAGCAGCCCACGGACAGGGGAGTCCGGGGAGCTGTTTTTT.

V usage is TRBV11-2 and J usage is TRBJ1-2; maybe TRBD1 (5 bases). The germline V gene encodes CDR1 SGHAT and CDR2 FQNNGV. This CDR3 region has 14 residues. The V gene lost 4 bases and the J gene lost 4 bases, with 13 bases spanning the gap. For the CDR3, the DNA is TGTGCCAGCAGCTCCAGGGTCTTTACCTATGGCTACACCTTC. It codes for CASSSRVFTYGYTF.

This clonotype showed up just a few times. V is TRBV6-1 and J is TRBJ2-7; 9 positions match TRBD2. Trimming at V came to 5 bases and at J to 4 bases, leaving 9 bases not matched to a gene. This CDR3 has 15 residues. The germline gives CDR1 MNHNS, CDR2 SASEGT. For the CDR3, the DNA is TGTGCCAGCAGTACTAAGGCGGGAGGGACGTACGAGCAGTACTTC. Its protein is CASSTKAGGTYEQYF.

This clonotype has ten or more counts. The chain is built from TRBV7-9 and TRBJ2-7; 8 bases are shared with TRBD1. The germline V gene encodes CDR1 SEHNR and CDR2 FQNEAQ (reference sequence). V dropped 4 bases and J dropped 3; count of bases not matched to a gene: 8. This CDR3 region has 15 residues. The DNA for the CDR3 is TGTGCCAGCAGCTCGCCGGGACAGGCGGACTACGAGCAGTACTTC. Translating gives CASSSPGQADYEQYF.

This chain connects TRBV4-1 to TRBJ1-1; TRBD1 is a possible D gene (6 bases). The CDR3 contains 18 residues. V gave up 1 base and J gave up 3 bases, with 21 bases separating them. In germline, CDR1 is MGHRA, CDR2 YSYEKL. The CDR3 sequence is CASSQGTGTGRRYTEAFF. The CDR3 coding sequence is TGCGCCAGCAGCCAAGGAACAGGGACGGGGCGTCGGTACACTGAAGCTTTCTTT.

This clonotype was picked up many times. The V call is TRBV20-1, the J call TRBJ1-3; perhaps TRBD1 as D (6 bases). Germline V CDR1 and CDR2: DFQATT, SNEGSKA (reference sequence). Trimming left V 7 bases short and J 4 bases short, with 11 bases between. The CDR3 spans 12 residues. The CDR3 loop reads CSGGAQGNTIYF. As DNA, the CDR3 is TGCAGTGGGGGGGCGCAAGGAAACACCATATATTTT.

This clonotype was counted at least ten times. This sequence joins TRBV11-2 and TRBJ2-7, with TRBD1 as a possible D gene (5 bases). CDR3 length equals 13 residues. V was pared by 8 bases and J by 3 bases, with 14 bases between. The germline V gene encodes CDR1 SGHAT and CDR2 FQNNGV. This CDR3 reads CASSQGPDYEQYF. In DNA form, the CDR3 reads TGTGCCAGCTCTCAGGGTCCCGACTACGAGCAGTACTTC.